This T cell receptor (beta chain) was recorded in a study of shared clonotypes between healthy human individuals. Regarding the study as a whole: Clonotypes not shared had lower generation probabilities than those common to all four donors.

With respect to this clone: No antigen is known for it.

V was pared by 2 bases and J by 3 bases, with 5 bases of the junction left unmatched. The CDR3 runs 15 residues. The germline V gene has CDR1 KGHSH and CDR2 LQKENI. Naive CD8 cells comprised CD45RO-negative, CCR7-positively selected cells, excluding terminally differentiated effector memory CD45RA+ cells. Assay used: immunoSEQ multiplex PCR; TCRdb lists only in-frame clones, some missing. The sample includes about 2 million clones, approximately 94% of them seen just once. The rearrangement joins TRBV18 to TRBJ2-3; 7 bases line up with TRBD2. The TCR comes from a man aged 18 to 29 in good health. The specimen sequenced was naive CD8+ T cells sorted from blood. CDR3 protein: CASSPSSGETDTQYF. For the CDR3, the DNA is TGTGCCAGCTCACCATCCAGCGGGGAAACAGATACGCAGTATTTT.